The 7 T cell receptor beta chains below were found in one sample sequenced in a study of neoadjuvant nivolumab and ipilimumab in lung cancer. Generated by immunoSEQ multiplex PCR, the TCRdb table keeps only in-frame clones and is missing some. This table holds over 25,000 clones, more than 85% found once. This specimen consisted of peripheral blood, obtained after neoadjuvant nivolumab, alone or with ipilimumab, at or shortly before surgery. The receptors originated from an adult with non-small cell lung cancer.

The rearrangement uses TRBV10-2 and TRBJ2-7; 9 bases match TRBD1. The V segment lost 6 bases and the J segment 2 bases; nucleotides outside the gene matches: 5. This CDR3 contains 14 residues. Looked up from germline, CDR1 is WSHSY and CDR2 is SAAADI. The CDR3, as DNA: TGCGCCAGCAGGGGTACAGGGGGCCCCTACGAGCAGTACTTC. This sequence encodes CASRGTGGPYEQYF.

This clone came up once. The chain links TRBV9 to TRBJ2-5; 9 nucleotides line up with TRBD1. V was clipped by 2 bases and J by 0 bases; unmatched bases: 5. Germline CDR1 reads SGDLS; CDR2 reads YYNGEE. The CDR3 loop spans 16 amino acids. The DNA for the CDR3 is TGTGCCAGCAGCGTCGGGACAGGGTGTTACCAAGAGACCCAGTACTTC. Translating gives CASSVGTGCYQETQYF.

Comments on this clone: Sequence at one end of the junction differs from germline and may be a read error. V is TRBV7-9 and J is TRBJ2-7, with D perhaps given as TRBD1 or TRBD2 (5 bases each). CDR1 is SEHNR and CDR2 is FQNEAQ in the germline V gene (reference sequence). The CDR3 spans 12 residues. The CDR3 region is CASSVDLGAFNF. The CDR3 DNA reads TGTGCCAGCAGCGTGGACCTCGGGGCCTTCAACTTC.

Here the CDR3 reads CASSGRTSGFTGELFF. CDR3 bases: TGTGCCAGCAGTGGTCGAACTAGCGGGTTTACCGGGGAGCTGTTTTTT. The chain is built from TRBV2 and TRBJ2-2, with TRBD2 identical over 9 bases. The CDR3 extends over 16 amino acids. V lost 4 bases and J lost 5; bases outside the gene matches: 8. CDR1 is SNHLY, CDR2 FYNNEI, per germline.

This clone was found once. The V and J genes are TRBV6-5 and TRBJ2-2, with D possibly being TRBD1 or TRBD2 (6 bases each). Trimming removed 0 bases from V and 3 bases from J, with 11 bases in between. This CDR3 is 16 amino acids long. Germline assignment: CDR1 MNHEY and CDR2 SVGAGI. The CDR3 loop is CASSYSRGLYTGELFF. CDR3 in DNA: TGTGCCAGCAGTTACTCCCGGGGGCTGTACACCGGGGAGCTGTTTTTT.

The chain links TRBV6-1 to TRBJ2-2; D uncertain. CDR3 length: 12 residues. With 4 bases removed from V and 10 bases from J, the gap between germline ends came to 10 bases. The germline V gene has CDR1 MNHNS and CDR2 SASEGT. The CDR3 reads CASSVALAELFF. The CDR3 DNA reads as TGTGCCAGCAGTGTGGCTTTAGCGGAGCTGTTTTTT.

The chain has TRBV7-2 and TRBJ2-3; TRBD2 aligns across 14 bases. Germline V CDR1 and CDR2: SGHTA, FQGNSA. Losses at the gene ends were 4 bases for V and 7 bases for J; bases not matched to a gene: 7. CDR3 length equals 16 residues. The CDR3 here is CASSWGTSGSLNTQYF. In nucleotides, the CDR3 is TGTGCCAGCAGCTGGGGGACTAGCGGGAGTTTAAATACGCAGTATTTT.